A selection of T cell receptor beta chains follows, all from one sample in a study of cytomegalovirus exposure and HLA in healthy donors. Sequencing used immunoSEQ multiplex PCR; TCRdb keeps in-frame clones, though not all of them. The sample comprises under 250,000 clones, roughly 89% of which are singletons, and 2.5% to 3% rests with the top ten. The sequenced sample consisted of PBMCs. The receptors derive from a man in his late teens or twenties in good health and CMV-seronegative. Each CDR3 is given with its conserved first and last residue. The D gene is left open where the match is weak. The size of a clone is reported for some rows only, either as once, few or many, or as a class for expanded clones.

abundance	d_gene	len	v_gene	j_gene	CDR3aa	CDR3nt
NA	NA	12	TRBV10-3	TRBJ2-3	CAISDREDTQYF	TGTGCCATCAGTGATCGGGAAGATACGCAGTATTTT
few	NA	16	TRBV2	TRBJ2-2	CASSELLRSNTGELFF	TGTGCCAGCAGTGAACTGCTCAGGTCGAACACCGGGGAGCTGTTTTTT
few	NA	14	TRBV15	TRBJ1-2	CATSRPQESDGYTF	TGTGCCACCAGCAGACCACAGGAATCGGATGGCTACACCTTC
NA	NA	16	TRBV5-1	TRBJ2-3	CASSVLPLLSTDTQYF	TGCGCCAGCAGCGTACTACCCCTACTCAGCACAGATACGCAGTATTTT
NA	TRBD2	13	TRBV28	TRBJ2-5	CASTTGGGETQYF	TGTGCCAGCACCACCGGGGGGGGAGAGACCCAGTACTTC
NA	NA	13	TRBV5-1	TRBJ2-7	CASSPGVGHEQYF	TGCGCCAGCAGCCCGGGGGTGGGGCACGAGCAGTACTTC
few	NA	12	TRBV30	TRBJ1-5	CASSRGNQPQHF	TGTGCCTCTTCTAGAGGCAATCAGCCCCAGCATTTT
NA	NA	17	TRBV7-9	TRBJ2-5	CASSHNPGRRLSETQYF	TGTGCCAGCAGCCATAACCCCGGGAGACGGCTTTCGGAGACCCAGTACTTC
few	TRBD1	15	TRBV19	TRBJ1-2	CARQRRQGRGYGYTF	TGTGCCCGACAACGCAGACAGGGGAGGGGCTATGGCTACACCTTC
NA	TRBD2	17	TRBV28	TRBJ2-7	CASRSLAGAKSSYEQYF	TGTGCCAGCAGGTCGCTAGCGGGAGCCAAGAGTAGCTACGAGCAGTACTTC
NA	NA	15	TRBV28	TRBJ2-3	CASSWKWGRNDTQYF	TGTGCCAGCAGTTGGAAATGGGGGCGCAACGATACGCAGTATTTT
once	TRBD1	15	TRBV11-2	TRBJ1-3	CASSFAGGDGNTIYF	TGTGCCAGCAGCTTTGCAGGGGGCGACGGAAACACCATATATTTT
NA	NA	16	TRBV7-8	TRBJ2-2	CASRTSGPSNTGELFF	TGTGCCAGCAGGACGAGCGGACCCTCGAACACCGGGGAGCTGTTTTTT
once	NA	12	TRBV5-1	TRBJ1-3	CASIGRGGAIYF	TGCGCCAGCATTGGAAGGGGAGGCGCCATATATTTT
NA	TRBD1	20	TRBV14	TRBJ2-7	CASSQDSPPATGSASYEQYF	TGTGCCAGCAGCCAAGATTCCCCTCCCGCGACAGGGTCTGCTTCCTACGAGCAGTACTTC
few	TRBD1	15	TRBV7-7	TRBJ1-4	CASSPRQGNNEKLFF	TGTGCCAGCAGCCCAAGACAGGGGAACAATGAAAAACTGTTTTTT
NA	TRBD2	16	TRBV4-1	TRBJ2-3	CASSQLAGVPPDTQYF	TGCGCCAGCAGCCAACTAGCGGGAGTGCCCCCAGATACGCAGTATTTT
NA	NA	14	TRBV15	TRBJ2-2	CATSASANTGELFF	TGTGCCACCAGCGCTAGCGCGAACACCGGGGAGCTGTTTTTT
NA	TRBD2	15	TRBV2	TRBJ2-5	CASSVASGGGETQYF	TGTGCCAGCAGTGTTGCTAGCGGGGGAGGAGAGACCCAGTACTTC
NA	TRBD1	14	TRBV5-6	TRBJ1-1	CASSHWTGGTEAFF	TGTGCCAGCAGCCATTGGACAGGGGGCACTGAAGCTTTCTTT
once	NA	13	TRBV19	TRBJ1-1	CASSQVMNTEAFF	TGTGCCAGTAGTCAGGTGATGAACACTGAAGCTTTCTTT
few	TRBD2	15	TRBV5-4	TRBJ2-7	CASSLVYGGDYEQYF	TGTGCCAGCAGCTTGGTTTACGGGGGGGACTACGAGCAGTACTTC
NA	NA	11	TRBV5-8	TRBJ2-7	CASSYNYEQYF	TGTGCCAGCAGCTACAACTACGAGCAGTACTTC
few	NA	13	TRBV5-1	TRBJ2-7	CASSGGSPGEQYF	TGCGCCAGCAGCGGGGGCTCTCCCGGCGAGCAGTACTTC
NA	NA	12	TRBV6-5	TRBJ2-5	CALNGGRETQYF	TGTGCGCTGAATGGAGGTCGAGAGACCCAGTACTTC